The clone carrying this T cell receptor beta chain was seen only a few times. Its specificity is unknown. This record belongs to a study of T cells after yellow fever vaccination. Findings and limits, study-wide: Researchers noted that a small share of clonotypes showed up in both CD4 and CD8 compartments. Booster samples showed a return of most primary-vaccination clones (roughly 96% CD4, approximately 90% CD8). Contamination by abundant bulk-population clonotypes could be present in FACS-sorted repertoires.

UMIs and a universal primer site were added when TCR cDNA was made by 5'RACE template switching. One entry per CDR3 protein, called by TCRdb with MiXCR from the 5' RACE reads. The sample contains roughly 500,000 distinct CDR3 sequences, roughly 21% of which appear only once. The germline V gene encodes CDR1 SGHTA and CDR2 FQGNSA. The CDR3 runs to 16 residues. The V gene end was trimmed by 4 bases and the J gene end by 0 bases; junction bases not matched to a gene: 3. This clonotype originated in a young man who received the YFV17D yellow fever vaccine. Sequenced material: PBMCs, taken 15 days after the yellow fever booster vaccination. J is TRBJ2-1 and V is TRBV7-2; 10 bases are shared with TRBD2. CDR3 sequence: CASSSGLAPSYNEQFF. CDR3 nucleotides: TGTGCCAGCAGCTCGGGACTAGCGCCCTCCTACAATGAGCAGTTCTTC.